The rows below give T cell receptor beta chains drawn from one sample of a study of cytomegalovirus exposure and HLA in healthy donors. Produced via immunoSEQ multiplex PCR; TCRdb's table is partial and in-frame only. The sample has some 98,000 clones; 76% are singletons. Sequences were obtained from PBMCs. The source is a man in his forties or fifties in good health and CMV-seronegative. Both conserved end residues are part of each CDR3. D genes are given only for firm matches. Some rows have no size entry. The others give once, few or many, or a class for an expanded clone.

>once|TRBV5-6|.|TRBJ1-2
CASSLRGADYGYTF
TGTGCCAGCAGCTTAAGGGGCGCGGACTATGGCTACACCTTC
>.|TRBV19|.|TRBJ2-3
CASSIARDTQYF
TGTGCCAGTAGTATAGCGAGAGATACGCAGTATTTT
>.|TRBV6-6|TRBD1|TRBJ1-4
CASSPTRTGGDEKLFF
TGTGCCAGCAGTCCTACTCGGACAGGAGGAGATGAAAAACTGTTTTTT
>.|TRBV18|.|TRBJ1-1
CASSPARASMNTEAFF
TGTGCCAGCTCACCAGCGAGAGCCTCCATGAACACTGAAGCTTTCTTT
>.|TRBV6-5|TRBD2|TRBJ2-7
CASSPGGRGAYEQYF
TGTGCCAGCAGCCCAGGCGGGAGGGGGGCCTACGAGCAGTACTTC
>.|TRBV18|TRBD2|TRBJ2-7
CASSPPKIAGVPYEQYF
TGTGCCAGCTCACCACCGAAAATAGCGGGAGTCCCCTACGAGCAGTACTTC
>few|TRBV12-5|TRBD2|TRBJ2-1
CASGLYAGAAYNEQFF
TGTGCTAGTGGTTTATATGCGGGAGCCGCCTACAATGAGCAGTTCTTC
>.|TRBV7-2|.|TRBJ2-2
CASSPPTSPGELFF
TGTGCCAGCAGCCCGCCGACTAGTCCCGGGGAGCTGTTTTTT
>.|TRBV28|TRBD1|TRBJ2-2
CASSLWNPGTGDTGELFF
TGTGCCAGCAGTTTATGGAACCCCGGGACAGGGGACACCGGGGAGCTGTTTTTT
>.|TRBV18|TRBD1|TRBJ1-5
CASSPGQINQPQHF
TGTGCCAGCTCCCCGGGACAGATAAATCAGCCCCAGCATTTT
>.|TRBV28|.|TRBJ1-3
CASSSMPGLVSRNTIYF
TGTGCCAGCAGTTCCATGCCAGGCTTGGTTAGTAGGAACACCATATATTTT
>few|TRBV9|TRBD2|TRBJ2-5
CASSVGGSGIRETQYF
TGTGCCAGCAGCGTAGGGGGTAGCGGGATTCGAGAGACCCAGTACTTC
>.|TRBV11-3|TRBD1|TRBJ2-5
CASSLGQGDLETQYF
TGTGCCAGCAGCTTGGGACAGGGGGACTTGGAGACCCAGTACTTC
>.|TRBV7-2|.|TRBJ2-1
CASSLDSGSYNEQFF
TGTGCCAGCAGCTTAGATAGCGGTTCCTACAATGAGCAGTTCTTC
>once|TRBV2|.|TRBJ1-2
CASRAGLNYGYTF
TGTGCCAGCAGGGCAGGGTTGAACTATGGCTACACCTTC
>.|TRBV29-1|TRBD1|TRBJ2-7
CSVDGDSTYEQYF
TGCAGCGTTGATGGGGACAGCACCTACGAGCAGTACTTC
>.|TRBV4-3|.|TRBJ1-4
CASSQVGQIVFEKLFF
TGCGCCAGCAGCCAAGTAGGACAGATAGTTTTTGAAAAACTGTTTTTT
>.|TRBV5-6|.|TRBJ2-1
CASSFPTSSYNEQFF
TGTGCCAGCAGCTTTCCCACTAGCTCCTACAATGAGCAGTTCTTC
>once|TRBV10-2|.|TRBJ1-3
CASSESGRGNTIYF
TGCGCCAGCAGTGAGTCGGGGCGCGGAAACACCATATATTTT
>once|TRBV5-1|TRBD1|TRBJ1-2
CASSSPDRGYSGYTF
TGCGCCAGCAGCTCACCGGACAGGGGGTACTCTGGCTACACCTTC
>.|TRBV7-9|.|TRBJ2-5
CASSPIGFSGHTQETQYF
TGTGCCAGCAGCCCGATTGGTTTTAGCGGACACACCCAAGAGACCCAGTACTTC
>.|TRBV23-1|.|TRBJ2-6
CASTRSQGSSGANVLTF
TGCGCCAGCACGCGGTCACAGGGTAGCTCTGGGGCCAACGTCCTGACTTTC
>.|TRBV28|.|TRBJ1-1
CASSLLGGTEAFF
TGTGCCAGCAGTTTATTGGGAGGGACTGAAGCTTTCTTT
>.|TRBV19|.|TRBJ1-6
CASSIEAYWSYNSPLHF
TGTGCCAGTAGTATAGAAGCGTATTGGTCCTATAATTCACCCCTCCACTTT
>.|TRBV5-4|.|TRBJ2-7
CASSFSVVPYEQYF
TGTGCCAGCAGCTTTTCGGTTGTCCCCTACGAGCAGTACTTC
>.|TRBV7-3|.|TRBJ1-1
CASSSRLRAFF
TGTGCCAGCAGCTCGCGACTCCGGGCTTTCTTT
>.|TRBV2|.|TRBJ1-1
CASRNRVRDTEAFF
TGTGCCAGCAGGAACAGGGTAAGGGACACTGAAGCTTTCTTT
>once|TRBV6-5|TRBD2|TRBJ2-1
CASRVGTSGGRRQFF
TGTGCCAGCAGGGTAGGGACTAGCGGGGGCCGGAGGCAGTTCTTC
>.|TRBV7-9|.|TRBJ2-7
CSSSLDPNEQYF
TGTTCCAGCAGCTTAGACCCTAACGAGCAGTACTTC
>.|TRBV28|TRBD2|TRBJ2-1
CASSFSSGGYNEQFF
TGTGCCAGCAGTTTTAGTAGCGGGGGGTACAATGAGCAGTTCTTC
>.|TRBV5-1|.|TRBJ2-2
CASSLGLANTGELFF
TGCGCCAGCAGCTTGGGGCTGGCGAACACCGGGGAGCTGTTTTTT
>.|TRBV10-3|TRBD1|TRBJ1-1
CAIRGQGDTEAFF
TGTGCCATCAGAGGACAGGGAGACACTGAAGCTTTCTTT
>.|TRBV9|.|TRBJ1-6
CASTQSGSSYNSPLHF
TGTGCCAGCACCCAGTCGGGGAGCTCCTATAATTCACCCCTCCACTTT
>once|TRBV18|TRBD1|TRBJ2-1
CASSPWATGSSYNEQFF
TGTGCCAGCTCACCTTGGGCGACAGGGAGCTCCTACAATGAGCAGTTCTTC
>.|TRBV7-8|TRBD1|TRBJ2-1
CASSEQGWDNEQFF
TGTGCCAGCAGCGAACAGGGGTGGGACAATGAGCAGTTCTTC